The present TCR beta chain was sequenced within a study of regulatory T cells in long-lasting Graves disease. Investigators prepared the TCR beta libraries by applying iRepertoire HTBI primers and Arm-PCR of CDR3 regions. TCRdb redid the calling of the multiplex PCR reads with MiXCR, one entry per CDR3 protein. Of approximately 470,000 distinct CDR3 sequences listed, under 20% are singletons. Points on this clonotype: What it recognizes is unknown.

Time point specified: newly diagnosed GD, antithyroid drugs for less than 3 months. The TCR library was made from RNA extracted from PBMCs. Study-wide findings and caveats: Possibly, too few samples lowered accuracy.

The CDR3 has 15 amino acids. With 3 bases removed from V and 0 bases from J, the gap between germline ends came to 8 bases. These data also featured in a second study, about T cells in Graves' hyperthyroidism and ophthalmopathy.

This receptor was identified in a man between 35 and 55 years old with Graves disease. The chain has TRBV12-3 or TRBV12-4 and TRBJ2-2; D remains ambiguous. Material: peripheral blood mononuclear cells (PBMCs), obtained at new diagnosis, from a patient treated with antithyroid drugs. CDR3 sequence reads: CASSFAPANTGELFF. CDR3 bases: TGTGCCAGCAGTTTTGCGCCTGCGAACACCGGGGAGCTGTTTTTT.